The 15 T cell receptor beta chains listed next were all sequenced from one sample in a study of blood T cell repertoires in COVID-19. The repertoire was sequenced with immunoSEQ multiplex PCR; TCRdb's copy has only in-frame clones and lacks some. The table includes roughly 140,000 clones, around 90% detected once. What was sequenced was peripheral blood. These receptors came from a man in his sixties or seventies with acute or convalescent COVID-19.

V and J are TRBV7-8 and TRBJ2-3; D call uncertain. CDR1 is SGHVS, CDR2 FQNEAQ, per germline. The V end lost 3 bases, the J end lost 0 bases, and 16 bases lay between the germline ends. The CDR3 runs to 17 residues. For the CDR3, the DNA is TGTGCCAGCAGCTTGGAGTCCGCGCTACCTAGCACAGATACGCAGTATTTT. Translation gives CASSLESALPSTDTQYF.

In its sample, this clone was seen once. The gene calls are TRBV3-1 (or the pseudogene TRBV3-2) and TRBJ1-1; 9 bases map to TRBD1. V lost 4 bases and J lost 3; bases outside the gene matches: 6. The CDR3 is 15 residues long. Germline loops: CDR1 LGHDT, CDR2 YNNKEL (reference sequence). The CDR3 loop is CASSRETGGHTEAFF. DNA of the CDR3: TGTGCCAGCAGCCGAGAGACAGGGGGGCACACTGAAGCTTTCTTT.

The chain carries TRBV6-1 and TRBJ2-7, with TRBD1 as a possible D gene (5 bases). The length of the CDR3 is 15 residues. Per the germline V gene, CDR1 is MNHNS and CDR2 is SASEGT. The ends were cut back, 1 base at V and 2 bases at J, with 12 bases in the middle. The CDR3 loop is CASSEVSRATYEQYF. In DNA form, the CDR3 reads TGTGCCAGCAGTGAAGTGAGCAGGGCTACCTACGAGCAGTACTTC.

The chain joins TRBV5-5 to TRBJ1-6; TRBD1 matches 9 bases. Trimming at V came to 0 bases and at J to 5 bases, leaving 3 bases not matched to a gene. Germline CDR1 reads SGHKS; CDR2 reads YYEKEE (reference sequence). The CDR3 sequence is 16 residues long. CDR3 bases: TGTGCCAGCAGCTTGGTGTGGACAGGGGATAATTCACCCCTCCACTTT. Protein sequence: CASSLVWTGDNSPLHF.

This chain uses TRBV7-9 with TRBJ2-1; 10 bases agree with TRBD2. V lost 2 bases to trimming and J lost 4 bases; unmatched junction nucleotides: 5. This CDR3 comprises 16 residues. CDR1 is SEHNR and CDR2 is FQNEAQ in the germline V gene (reference sequence). The DNA for the CDR3 is TGTGCCAGCAGCTTATACGGACTAGCGGAATACAATGAGCAGTTCTTC. This encodes CASSLYGLAEYNEQFF.

This chain uses TRBV5-6 with TRBJ1-1; D uncertain. CDR1 and CDR2 (germline): SGHDT, YYEEEE. Trimming took 0 bases from V and 1 from J, leaving 10 bases between them. This CDR3 has 15 residues. CDR3 loop: CASSLGSHPNTEAFF. In DNA, the CDR3 is TGTGCCAGCAGCTTGGGCAGTCACCCGAACACTGAAGCTTTCTTT.

About this clone itself: In the same sample, other DNA sequences code for this CDR3. The rearrangement uses TRBV3-1 (or the pseudogene TRBV3-2) and TRBJ2-1; D perhaps matches TRBD1 (5 bases). V gave up 0 bases and J gave up 0 bases, with 6 bases separating them. Germline assignment: CDR1 LGHDT and CDR2 YNNKEL (reference sequence). The CDR3 consists of 15 residues. The chain's CDR3 is CASSQDQGSYNEQFF. Here the CDR3 DNA reads TGTGCCAGCAGCCAAGATCAGGGCTCCTACAATGAGCAGTTCTTC.

This clone was seen once. As DNA, the CDR3 is TGCGCCAGCAGCCCTGGGACTTCCCAAGAGACCCAGTACTTC. Amino acid sequence: CASSPGTSQETQYF. This chain uses TRBV5-1 with TRBJ2-5; possible D gene TRBD2, 6 bases. The CDR3 spans 14 residues. V was pared by 4 bases and J by 1 base, with 11 bases between. CDR1 and CDR2 (germline): SGHRS, YFSETQ.

The chain joins TRBV2 to TRBJ1-3; weak D call: TRBD1 (5 bases). V was cut by 7 bases and J by 3 bases, with 13 bases left in between. The CDR3 runs 14 residues. Germline CDR1 and CDR2: SNHLY and FYNNEI. The CDR3 loop reads CASTIGGGGNTIYF. The CDR3 coding sequence is TGTGCCAGCACCATCGGGGGGGGTGGAAACACCATATATTTT.

The chain recombines TRBV10-1 with TRBJ2-1; 9 bases agree with TRBD1. The CDR3 spans 15 residues. CDR1 is WNHNN and CDR2 is SYGVQD in the germline V gene (reference sequence). V lost 2 bases to trimming and J lost 4 bases; unmatched junction nucleotides: 3. The CDR3 nucleotides read TGCGCCAGCAGTGAGACAGGGGGCGCGTACAATGAGCAGTTCTTC. It codes for CASSETGGAYNEQFF.

This chain joins TRBV7-2 and TRBJ1-6, with a tentative D call TRBD1 (6 bases). The CDR3 runs 15 residues. CDR1 and CDR2 from the germline V gene are SGHTA and FQGNSA. V was pared by 4 bases and J by 8 bases, with 15 bases between. The CDR3 nucleotides read TGTGCCAGCAGCTCCAGGGGTAGACTTGATTCACCCCTCCACTTT. Protein: CASSSRGRLDSPLHF.

This clone appeared a single time. The chain carries TRBV3-1 (or the pseudogene TRBV3-2) and TRBJ1-2; the D gene is possibly TRBD1 (6 bases). Per germline, CDR1 LGHDT and CDR2 YNNKEL (reference sequence). The CDR3 is made up of 14 amino acids. Trimming removed 8 bases from V and 4 bases from J, with 17 bases in between. The CDR3 sequence: CASGAEGVGYGYTF. CDR3 nucleotides: TGTGCCAGCGGGGCTGAGGGGGTTGGCTATGGCTACACCTTC.

The table lists this clone with a count of one. J is TRBJ1-2 and V is TRBV7-2, with D perhaps matching TRBD1 (6 bases). With 4 bases removed from V and 8 bases from J, the gap between germline ends came to 17 bases. CDR3 size: 14 residues. Germline V CDR1 and CDR2: SGHTA, FQGNSA. The CDR3 sequence: CASSSGGGAQGYTF. The CDR3 DNA reads as TGTGCCAGCAGCTCAGGCGGGGGGGCCCAAGGCTACACCTTC.

The chain is built from TRBV4-2 and TRBJ2-7, with 10 bases fitting TRBD2. This CDR3 region has 16 residues. The V gene's germline CDR1 is LGHNA and CDR2 YNFKEQ. V lost 3 bases and J lost 2; bases outside the gene matches: 7. In DNA, the CDR3 is TGTGCCAGCAGCCATGACACTAGCGGGGCCCCCTACGAGCAGTACTTC. It specifies CASSHDTSGAPYEQYF.

The chain is built from TRBV11-2 and TRBJ2-7, with 9 nucleotides matching TRBD2. The CDR3 sequence is 17 residues long. Trimming removed 4 bases from V and 7 bases from J; junction bases left unmatched: 17. CDR1 is SGHAT and CDR2 is FQNNGV in the germline V gene. The CDR3 DNA reads as TGTGCCAGCAGCTCACTTGGCGGGAGGGTGGGGACTAGGGAGCAGTACTTC. Protein sequence: CASSSLGGRVGTREQYF.